These T cell receptor beta chains were read from a single sample in a study of T cells after yellow fever vaccination. Via MiXCR, TCRdb re-called the 5' RACE reads, giving one row per CDR3 protein. The profile shows more than 250,000 distinct CDR3 sequences, around 7% of them singletons. The input for sequencing was PBMCs, taken about 41 days after the first yellow fever vaccination. The receptors stem from a man between 18 and 35 years old who received the YFV17D yellow fever vaccine. CDR3s include the opening cysteine and the closing phenylalanine or tryptophan. The order of the fields is J gene, V gene, clone size, D gene, CDR3 protein, CDR3 DNA. The D gene is left open where the match is weak. Clone size appears in some rows only: once, few, many, or a class for an expanded clone.

J gene: TRBJ2-1
V gene: TRBV5-5
clone size: -
D gene: -
CDR3 protein: CASSPTRRNEQFF
CDR3 DNA: TGTGCCAGCAGCCCCACCCGGCGGAATGAGCAGTTCTTC

J gene: TRBJ2-1
V gene: TRBV20-1
clone size: -
D gene: TRBD1
CDR3 protein: CSASPSGGASNEQFF
CDR3 DNA: TGCAGTGCTAGTCCGTCAGGGGGCGCGTCAAATGAGCAGTTCTTC

J gene: TRBJ2-5
V gene: TRBV29-1
clone size: many
D gene: -
CDR3 protein: CSVGQETQYF
CDR3 DNA: TGCAGCGTTGGCCAAGAGACCCAGTACTTC

J gene: TRBJ1-2
V gene: TRBV7-9
clone size: few
D gene: -
CDR3 protein: CASSSAHGYTF
CDR3 DNA: TGTGCCAGCAGCTCCGCCCATGGCTACACCTTC

J gene: TRBJ1-2
V gene: TRBV30
clone size: -
D gene: -
CDR3 protein: CAVAGADYGYTF
CDR3 DNA: TGTGCCGTAGCGGGGGCGGACTATGGCTACACCTTC

J gene: TRBJ2-5
V gene: TRBV10-3
clone size: -
D gene: -
CDR3 protein: CAIRDQETQYF
CDR3 DNA: TGTGCCATCAGGGACCAAGAGACCCAGTACTTC

J gene: TRBJ1-1
V gene: TRBV6-8
clone size: -
D gene: -
CDR3 protein: CASSYSMTGPQVGPDTEAFF
CDR3 DNA: TGTGCCAGCAGTTACTCCATGACGGGTCCGCAGGTAGGGCCCGACACTGAAGCTTTCTTT

J gene: TRBJ2-3
V gene: TRBV7-8
clone size: few
D gene: -
CDR3 protein: CASSPHSSHTQYF
CDR3 DNA: TGTGCCAGCAGCCCCCACTCCTCTCACACGCAGTATTTT

J gene: TRBJ2-5
V gene: TRBV9
clone size: few
D gene: TRBD2
CDR3 protein: CASSVTGLAGKETQYF
CDR3 DNA: TGTGCCAGCAGCGTGACGGGACTAGCGGGTAAAGAGACCCAGTACTTC

J gene: TRBJ2-1
V gene: TRBV5-6
clone size: -
D gene: -
CDR3 protein: CASSLQGTALRNEQFF
CDR3 DNA: TGTGCCAGCAGCTTGCAAGGGACTGCACTTCGGAATGAGCAGTTCTTC

J gene: TRBJ1-1
V gene: TRBV12-3/TRBV12-4
clone size: few
D gene: TRBD1
CDR3 protein: CASIEQGDTEAFF
CDR3 DNA: TGTGCCAGCATTGAACAGGGGGACACTGAAGCTTTCTTT

J gene: TRBJ1-4
V gene: TRBV2
clone size: -
D gene: -
CDR3 protein: CASSRGHDNEKLFF
CDR3 DNA: TGTGCCAGCAGTCGGGGCCATGATAATGAAAAACTGTTTTTT

J gene: TRBJ1-6
V gene: TRBV12-3/TRBV12-4
clone size: -
D gene: -
CDR3 protein: CASSLNGPINSPLHF
CDR3 DNA: TGTGCCAGCAGCCTCAACGGACCGATTAATTCACCCCTCCACTTT

J gene: TRBJ1-1
V gene: TRBV5-1
clone size: many
D gene: -
CDR3 protein: CASSPRDGRTEAFF
CDR3 DNA: TGCGCCAGCAGCCCAAGGGACGGCCGAACTGAAGCTTTCTTT

J gene: TRBJ2-3
V gene: TRBV7-2
clone size: few
D gene: -
CDR3 protein: CASSLRLMGGPDTQYF
CDR3 DNA: TGTGCCAGCAGCTTACGTCTGATGGGGGGCCCAGATACGCAGTATTTT

J gene: TRBJ2-1
V gene: TRBV29-1
clone size: -
D gene: -
CDR3 protein: CSVDPLHKGGNEQFF
CDR3 DNA: TGCAGCGTTGATCCCCTGCACAAAGGCGGCAATGAGCAGTTCTTC

J gene: TRBJ1-6
V gene: TRBV6-5
clone size: many
D gene: -
CDR3 protein: CASSYRENSPLHF
CDR3 DNA: TGTGCCAGCAGTTACAGGGAAAATTCACCCCTCCACTTT

J gene: TRBJ2-3
V gene: TRBV11-2
clone size: few
D gene: -
CDR3 protein: CASSLGGTGPDTQYF
CDR3 DNA: TGTGCCAGCAGCTTAGGCGGCACGGGACCAGATACGCAGTATTTT

J gene: TRBJ2-1
V gene: TRBV3-1
clone size: few
D gene: -
CDR3 protein: CASTRGNEQFF
CDR3 DNA: TGTGCCAGCACCCGAGGGAATGAGCAGTTCTTC

J gene: TRBJ2-3
V gene: TRBV20-1
clone size: -
D gene: -
CDR3 protein: CSATPQTTDTQYF
CDR3 DNA: TGCAGTGCTACCCCACAGACCACAGATACGCAGTATTTT

J gene: TRBJ1-3
V gene: TRBV12-3/TRBV12-4
clone size: many
D gene: -
CDR3 protein: CASSLGSLLSGNTIYF
CDR3 DNA: TGTGCCAGCAGTTTGGGCAGCCTATTATCTGGAAACACCATATATTTT

J gene: TRBJ2-5
V gene: TRBV7-2
clone size: many
D gene: -
CDR3 protein: CASSRETYQETQYF
CDR3 DNA: TGTGCCAGCAGCCGAGAGACGTACCAAGAGACCCAGTACTTC

J gene: TRBJ1-3
V gene: TRBV12-3/TRBV12-4
clone size: -
D gene: -
CDR3 protein: CASRWREFSGNTIYF
CDR3 DNA: TGTGCCAGCAGGTGGAGGGAGTTCTCTGGAAACACCATATATTTT

J gene: TRBJ2-1
V gene: TRBV7-2
clone size: -
D gene: -
CDR3 protein: CASSPPGAYNEQFF
CDR3 DNA: TGTGCCAGCAGCCCCCCTGGGGCTTACAATGAGCAGTTCTTC

J gene: TRBJ1-1
V gene: TRBV7-8
clone size: -
D gene: -
CDR3 protein: CASSLGGRGEAFF
CDR3 DNA: TGTGCCAGCAGCTTAGGGGGACGGGGTGAAGCTTTCTTT

J gene: TRBJ1-1
V gene: TRBV12-3/TRBV12-4
clone size: many
D gene: TRBD1
CDR3 protein: CASSSGTDIKGTEAFF
CDR3 DNA: TGTGCCAGCAGTTCCGGGACAGACATTAAGGGGACTGAAGCTTTCTTT

J gene: TRBJ2-5
V gene: TRBV29-1
clone size: few
D gene: -
CDR3 protein: CSVPAGLGGLMETQYF
CDR3 DNA: TGCAGCGTCCCGGCCGGGTTGGGCGGACTAATGGAGACCCAGTACTTC

J gene: TRBJ2-7
V gene: TRBV5-4
clone size: few
D gene: -
CDR3 protein: CASSISGGSGYEQYF
CDR3 DNA: TGTGCCAGCAGCATTTCCGGGGGTAGTGGATACGAGCAGTACTTC

J gene: TRBJ2-3
V gene: TRBV11-2
clone size: -
D gene: -
CDR3 protein: CASSLNRHLTDTQYF
CDR3 DNA: TGTGCCAGCAGCCTTAATAGACACCTCACAGATACGCAGTATTTT

J gene: TRBJ2-3
V gene: TRBV4-3
clone size: once
D gene: -
CDR3 protein: CASSQGRGVDTQYF
CDR3 DNA: TGCGCCAGCAGCCAAGGACGTGGGGTGGATACGCAGTATTTT

J gene: TRBJ2-1
V gene: TRBV20-1
clone size: -
D gene: TRBD2
CDR3 protein: CSAAQRGGRNEQFF
CDR3 DNA: TGCAGTGCCGCCCAGCGGGGGGGCCGGAATGAGCAGTTCTTC

J gene: TRBJ1-2
V gene: TRBV29-1
clone size: many
D gene: -
CDR3 protein: CSLSTPSNYGYTF
CDR3 DNA: TGCAGCCTTAGCACACCTTCTAACTATGGCTACACCTTC

J gene: TRBJ1-6
V gene: TRBV4-1
clone size: -
D gene: -
CDR3 protein: CASSHPGWSSPLHF
CDR3 DNA: TGCGCCAGCAGCCACCCAGGGTGGAGCTCACCCCTCCACTTT

J gene: TRBJ2-1
V gene: TRBV3-1
clone size: -
D gene: -
CDR3 protein: CASSPPRGSYNEQFF
CDR3 DNA: TGTGCCAGCAGTCCTCCCAGGGGATCCTACAATGAGCAGTTCTTC